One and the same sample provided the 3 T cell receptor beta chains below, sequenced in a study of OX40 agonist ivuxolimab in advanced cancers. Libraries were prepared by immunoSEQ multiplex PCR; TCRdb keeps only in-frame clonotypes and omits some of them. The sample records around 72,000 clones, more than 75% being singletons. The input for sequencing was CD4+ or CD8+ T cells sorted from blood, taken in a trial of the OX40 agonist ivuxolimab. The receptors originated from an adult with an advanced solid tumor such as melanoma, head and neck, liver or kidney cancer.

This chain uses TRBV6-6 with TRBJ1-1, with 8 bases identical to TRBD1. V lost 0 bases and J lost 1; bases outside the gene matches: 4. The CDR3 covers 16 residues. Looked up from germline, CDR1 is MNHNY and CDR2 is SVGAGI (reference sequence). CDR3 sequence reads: CASSYSLGQGNTEAFF. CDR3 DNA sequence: TGTGCCAGCAGTTACTCCCTCGGACAGGGGAACACTGAAGCTTTCTTT.

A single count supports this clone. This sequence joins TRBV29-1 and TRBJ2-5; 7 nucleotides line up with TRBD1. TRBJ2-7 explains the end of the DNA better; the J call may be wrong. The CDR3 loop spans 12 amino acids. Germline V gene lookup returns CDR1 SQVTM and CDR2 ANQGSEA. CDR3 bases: TGCAGCGTAGAAATCCAGGGGGACGAGCAGTACTTC. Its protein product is CSVEIQGDEQYF.

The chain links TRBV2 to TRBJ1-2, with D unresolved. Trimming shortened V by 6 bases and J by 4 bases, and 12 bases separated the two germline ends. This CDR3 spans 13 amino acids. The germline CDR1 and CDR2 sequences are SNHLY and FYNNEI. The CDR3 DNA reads TGTGCCAGCAGAGGCTTGTCATCCTATGGCTACACCTTC. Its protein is CASRGLSSYGYTF.